This entry lists 13 T cell receptor beta chains sequenced from one sample in a study of T cells in tumors after PD-1 blockade. The table came from immunoSEQ multiplex PCR; TCRdb's copy has only in-frame clones and leaves some out. The sample has approximately 34,000 clones, about three quarters seen once. The starting material was PBMCs, obtained after anti-PD-1 treatment. The receptors here all came from a human donor with basal cell carcinoma.

The rearrangement joins TRBV11-3 to TRBJ2-3; D remains ambiguous. Trimming took 4 bases from V and 2 from J, leaving 1 base between them. The CDR3 extends over 11 amino acids. Germline V gives CDR1 SGHNT, CDR2 YENEEA. The CDR3 DNA reads TGTGCCAGCAGCTCCACAGATACGCAGTATTTT. Residues: CASSSTDTQYF.

The chain joins TRBV19 to TRBJ1-4; the match to TRBD1 covers 11 bases. V was pared by 9 bases and J by 8 bases, with 5 bases of the junction left unmatched. The CDR3 contains 13 residues. Germline assignment: CDR1 LNHDA and CDR2 SQIVND (reference sequence). This CDR3 is CASGQGAGEKLFF. The CDR3 region has the DNA TGTGCCAGCGGACAGGGGGCCGGCGAAAAACTGTTTTTT.

The gene calls are TRBV5-6 and TRBJ1-2, with 9 nucleotides matching TRBD1. The germline gives CDR1 SGHDT, CDR2 YYEEEE. This CDR3 is 14 amino acids long. The trim removed 1 base at V and 5 bases at J, leaving 3 bases unmatched. The CDR3 loop reads CASSLTGGAYGYTF. Written as DNA, the CDR3 is TGTGCCAGCAGCTTGACAGGGGGCGCGTATGGCTACACCTTC.

The chain combines TRBV27 with TRBJ1-1; D is undetermined. The CDR3 runs to 15 residues. V lost 2 bases and J 0 bases, leaving 10 bases between the germline ends. From germline, CDR1 is MNHEY and CDR2 SMNVEV (reference sequence). The DNA for the CDR3 is TGTGCCAGCAGTTTAATTAGTCCAGTGAACACTGAAGCTTTCTTT. Amino acids: CASSLISPVNTEAFF.

The genes are TRBV2 and TRBJ2-3; D possibly uses TRBD1 or TRBD2 (6 bases each). Germline V gene sequence: CDR1 SNHLY, CDR2 FYNNEI. This CDR3 has 15 amino acids. V dropped 7 bases and J dropped 4 bases, with 18 bases sitting between them. CDR3 in amino acids: CASKQLGGGADTQYF. CDR3 bases: TGTGCCAGCAAGCAGCTGGGGGGCGGGGCAGATACGCAGTATTTT.

The genes are TRBV7-2 and TRBJ2-3; no clear D gene. V dropped 6 bases and J dropped 0 bases, with 10 bases sitting between them. Germline V gene sequence: CDR1 SGHTA, CDR2 FQGNSA. The CDR3 spans 14 residues. Here the CDR3 reads CASRLTESTDTQYF. CDR3 in DNA: TGTGCCAGCAGACTCACGGAAAGCACAGATACGCAGTATTTT.

Only one count was recorded for this clone. The V and J genes are TRBV4-2 and TRBJ2-6; no firm D call. Trimming removed 1 base at V and 4 bases at J, with 11 bases between. Germline CDR1 is LGHNA and CDR2 is YNFKEQ. This CDR3 spans 16 amino acids. The CDR3 nucleotides read TGTGCCAGCAGCCAAGTTCGTCCCGAGGGGGCCAACGTCCTGACTTTC. Residues: CASSQVRPEGANVLTF.

Comments on this clone: One end of the junction varies from germline; a read error may be responsible. The chain employs TRBV7-7 and TRBJ2-3; 9 bases fit TRBD2. The CDR3 length is 15 residues. CDR1 and CDR2 (germline): SSHAT, FNYEAQ (reference sequence). The CDR3 coding sequence is TGTGCTAGCAGCTTAGTAGCGGGAGGCACAGATACGCAGTATTTT. It encodes CASSLVAGGTDTQYF.

The J gene is TRBJ2-5, the V gene TRBV5-6; D is undetermined. In germline, CDR1 is SGHDT, CDR2 YYEEEE. With 0 bases removed from V and 2 bases from J, the gap between germline ends came to 5 bases. The CDR3 is made up of 13 amino acids. The CDR3 region has the DNA TGTGCCAGCAGCTTGGTAGATCAAGAGACCCAGTACTTC. This gives the protein CASSLVDQETQYF.

This clone was seen only once. The chain employs TRBV19 and TRBJ1-6; D gene unclear. CDR3 length: 11 amino acids. The ends were cut back, 7 bases at V and 10 bases at J, with 8 bases in the middle. Germline-derived CDR1 and CDR2 are LNHDA and SQIVND (reference sequence). The CDR3 bases are TGTGCCAGTACCCCCCAATCACCCCTCCACTTT. This codes for CASTPQSPLHF. The complete variable domain, with remaining parts taken from reference TRBV19 and TRBJ1-6, reads DGGITQSPKYLFRKEGQNVTLSCEQNLNHDAMYWYRQDPGQGLRLIYYSQIVNDFQKGDIAEGYSVSREKKESFPLTVTSAQKNPTAFYLCASTPQSPLHFGNGTRLTVT.

The J gene is TRBJ2-5, the V gene TRBV18; D is unclear. Trimming removed 3 bases at V and 2 bases at J, with 1 base between. Germline CDR1 is KGHSH and CDR2 is LQKENI. There are 11 residues in the CDR3. The CDR3 protein is CASSPQETQYF. In DNA form, the CDR3 reads TGTGCCAGCTCACCGCAAGAGACCCAGTACTTC.

The chain links TRBV24-1 to TRBJ2-1; TRBD2 aligns across 9 bases. V gave up 4 bases and J gave up 4 bases; unmatched junction bases: 13. This CDR3 contains 18 residues. Germline lookup yields CDR1 KGHDR and CDR2 SFDVKD. CDR3 sequence (DNA): TGTGCCACCAGTGACCCAGGGGGGCGGGAGGGTTTTTACAATGAGCAGTTCTTC. Its translation: CATSDPGGREGFYNEQFF.

This chain connects TRBV10-3 to TRBJ2-3; 8 bases are shared with TRBD1. CDR3 length equals 13 residues. Germline loops: CDR1 ENHRY, CDR2 SYGVKD. J gave up 13 bases and V 7 bases, and 13 bases lay outside the gene matches. The CDR3 sequence: CAIKEGQATEEYF. DNA for the CDR3: TGTGCCATCAAAGAGGGACAGGCCACTGAGGAGTATTTT.